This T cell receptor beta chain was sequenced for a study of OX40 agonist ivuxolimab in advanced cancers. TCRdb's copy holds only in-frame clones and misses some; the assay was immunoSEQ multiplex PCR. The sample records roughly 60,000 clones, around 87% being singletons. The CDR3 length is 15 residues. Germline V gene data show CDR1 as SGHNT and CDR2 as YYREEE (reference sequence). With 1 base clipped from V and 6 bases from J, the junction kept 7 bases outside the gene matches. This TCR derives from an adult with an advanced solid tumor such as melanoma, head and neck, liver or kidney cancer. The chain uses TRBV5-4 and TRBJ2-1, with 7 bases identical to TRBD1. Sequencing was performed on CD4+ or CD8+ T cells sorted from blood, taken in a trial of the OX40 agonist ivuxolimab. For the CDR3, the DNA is TGTGCCAGCAGCTTGTCGTCAGGGGGTCTCAATGAGCAGTTCTTC. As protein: CASSLSSGGLNEQFF.